A selection of T cell receptor beta chains follows, all from one sample in a study of Graves' ophthalmopathy and Graves' hyperthyroidism. TCRdb recomputed calls from the multiplex PCR reads with MiXCR, one row per CDR3 protein. The repertoire consists of about 400,000 distinct CDR3 sequences, with about 18% occurring once and the leading ten covering 1.5% to 2%. The specimen was peripheral blood. These receptors were taken from a woman younger than 30 with Graves' ophthalmopathy. Each CDR3 is given with its conserved first and last residue. D genes are given only for firm matches. Some rows mark clone size as missing; the rest say once, few, many or name a class of expanded clone.

d_call j_call v_call clone_size cdr3_nt cdr3_aa
- TRBJ1-6 TRBV11-2 many TGTGCCAGCAGCTTAGATTCTATAGGGAGCTCCTATAATTCACCCCTCCACTTT CASSLDSIGSSYNSPLHF
- TRBJ1-1 TRBV7-2 many TGTGCCAGCAGCTTCCGGGTAGGCGGGGTAACTAGAGCTTTCTTT CASSFRVGGVTRAFF
TRBD1 TRBJ1-1 TRBV20-1 - TGCAGTGCTAGATCTGTAGGGGGCAGGGCTGAAGCTTTCTTT CSARSVGGRAEAFF
- TRBJ2-5 TRBV27 - TGTGCCAGCAGTTTCTCCCCCTCTAGGGTAGTTTCTCCAGAGACCCAGTACTTC CASSFSPSRVVSPETQYF
TRBD1 TRBJ2-7 TRBV6-2/TRBV6-3 many TGTGCCAGCAGTTACTCGGGGACAGGGACCCTGGGGCGCAAGGAGCAGTACTTC CASSYSGTGTLGRKEQYF
- TRBJ2-7 TRBV6-1 - TGTGCCAGCCGGGGGGCGCTCTTGGGGATATCCTACGAGCAGTACTTC CASRGALLGISYEQYF
TRBD1 TRBJ2-7 TRBV19 many TGTGCCAGTCTCGGGACAGGGTCCTACGAGCAGTACTTC CASLGTGSYEQYF
- TRBJ2-2 TRBV12-3/TRBV12-4 many TGTGCCAGCAGCTTCCGCGGGGAGCTGTTTTTT CASSFRGELFF
TRBD1 TRBJ1-5 TRBV20-1 many TGCAGTGCCACCCACCGGGACAGGGCGAGCAATCAGCCCCAGCATTTT CSATHRDRASNQPQHF
- TRBJ1-1 TRBV19 many TGTGCCAGTAGTAGGGTGAACACTGAAGCTTTCTTT CASSRVNTEAFF